This TCR beta chain derives from a study of T cell responses to AZD1222 COVID-19 vaccine. Only in-frame clones appear in the TCRdb table, and some are missing; sequencing was by immunoSEQ multiplex PCR. The sample has roughly 70,000 clones; about nine tenths are singletons. V lost 6 bases to trimming and J lost 10 bases, with 13 bases between them. The CDR3 is made up of 12 amino acids. The clonotype was recovered from an adult who received the MenACWY meningococcal vaccine as a control. The rearrangement uses TRBV12-3 or TRBV12-4 and TRBJ1-5; D unresolved. This sample comprised peripheral blood, obtained 28 days after the second dose of the MenACWY control vaccine. The CDR3 nucleotides read TGTGCCAGCAGCTCCCTCGGAGGCCCCCAGCATTTT. Translation gives CASSSLGGPQHF.